This paragraph reports one T cell receptor (beta chain). This sample is part of a study of cytotoxic CD8 clonotypes in ibrutinib-treated CLL. TCRdb's table, derived via immunoSEQ multiplex PCR, lists solely in-frame clones and lacks some. The profile covers about 60,000 clones, with 50% to 70% appearing a single time and about 24% taken by the ten largest. The starting material was PBMCs, obtained at disease progression, from a patient treated with ibrutinib. The source of this sequence is a human donor with chronic lymphocytic leukemia.

CDR3 residues: CASFRSSVNEQFF. The CDR3, as DNA: TGTGCCAGTTTTAGGTCGTCGGTCAATGAGCAGTTCTTC. The V gene is TRBV2, the J gene TRBJ2-1; unclear D gene. V was cut by 9 bases and J by 6 bases, with 15 bases left in between. The CDR3 sequence is 13 residues long. Germline assignment: CDR1 SNHLY and CDR2 FYNNEI.